The clone carrying this T cell receptor beta chain was seen more than once but under ten times. The antigen is unknown. The sample belongs to a study of blood T cells in healthy people across ages. Broader study findings: Naive CD4+ cell counts and diversity both ran higher in long-lived than in aged donors. Age advanced and TCR beta diversity per million T cells fell, roughly linearly.

The extraction recovered at least 6 micrograms of total RNA per sample. The ends were cut back, 2 bases at V and 4 bases at J, with 4 bases in the middle. The CDR3 length is 12 residues. Germline CDR1 SGHTA, CDR2 FQGNSA. Primers used in a second PCR of about 7 to 11 cycles were a sample-barcoded 5' primer and a J-beta primer mix. MiXCR was run by TCRdb on the 5' RACE reads, yielding one entry per CDR3 protein. The sample has under 1 million distinct CDR3 sequences, under 45% seen once. What was sequenced was blood. This chain uses TRBV7-2 with TRBJ2-3; unclear D gene. This sequence originates from a man aged 55 to 70 in good health. DNA for the CDR3: TGTGCCAGCAGCTTATGGGCAGATACGCAGTATTTT. Its protein product is CASSLWADTQYF.